What follows are 10 T cell receptor beta chains derived from one specimen sequenced in a study of T cell repertoires in cytomegalovirus infection (dated by TCRdb to between 2018 and 2021). This sample's treatment or condition label indicates: in vitro stimulation with specific CMV peptide epitopes to enrich CMV-specific T cells. Sequencing used an Illumina HiSeq 1500. Through fastp at Q25 and MiXCR, TCRdb rebuilt clones from the public reads, retaining in-frame beta chains. Rows are unified per CDR3 protein, each entry keeping the most common DNA and genes. For this sample there are some 940,000 distinct CDR3 sequences; around 30% appear just once. Over 11% of the sample is taken by the ten largest. These receptors have no known antigen. The sequencing here drew on cultured CD8+ T cells from PBMCs, taken from culture after CMV antigen stimulation. These receptors were obtained from a human donor in good health (CMV status not recorded). Some clones in this sample may be carry-over from other donors' samples.

In this sample, this clonotype turned up a few times. The chain joins TRBV5-1 to TRBJ1-6; 7 bases match TRBD1. CDR1 SGHRS and CDR2 YFSETQ come from the germline V gene. The CDR3 consists of 16 residues. V lost 0 bases and J lost 9; bases outside the gene matches: 9. This CDR3 reads CASSLETGTRGSPLHF. CDR3 bases: TGCGCCAGCAGCTTGGAGACAGGGACACGGGGTTCACCCCTCCACTTT.

The sample holds a few counts of this clonotype. The rearrangement links TRBV10-3 to TRBJ2-2; 8 nucleotides align to TRBD1. From germline, CDR1 is ENHRY and CDR2 SYGVKD. The V gene end was trimmed by 3 bases and the J gene end by 4 bases; junction bases not matched to a gene: 7. This CDR3 has 16 amino acids. The CDR3 DNA is TGTGCCATCAGTGACCTGGGACAGGAACTCACCGGGGAGCTGTTTTTT. It encodes CAISDLGQELTGELFF.

This clonotype was detected ten times or more. V is TRBV7-2 and J is TRBJ2-1, with D uncertain. CDR1 and CDR2 (germline): SGHTA, FQGNSA. CDR3 size: 11 residues. The V gene lost 7 bases and the J gene lost 0 bases, with 1 base spanning the gap. In DNA form, the CDR3 reads TGTGCCAGCAACTCCTACAATGAGCAGTTCTTC. This encodes CASNSYNEQFF.

This chain joins TRBV27 and TRBJ2-1; D gene uncertain. Trimming removed 2 bases at V and 7 bases at J, with 15 bases between. The CDR3 has 15 residues. Germline V gives CDR1 MNHEY, CDR2 SMNVEV (reference sequence). The CDR3 here is CASSLGHPFGNEQFF. The CDR3 nucleotides read TGTGCCAGCAGTTTAGGGCACCCGTTTGGGAATGAGCAGTTCTTC.

V gene TRBV2 combines with J gene TRBJ2-3; 8 bases are shared with TRBD2. The CDR3 spans 14 residues. Germline V gene lookup returns CDR1 SNHLY and CDR2 FYNNEI. V was clipped by 7 bases and J by 2 bases; unmatched bases: 5. The CDR3 protein is CASTSGGPTDTQYF. CDR3 coding DNA: TGTGCCAGCACCTCGGGGGGGCCCACAGATACGCAGTATTTT.

This clonotype was picked up a small number of times. This sequence joins TRBV27 and TRBJ2-1, with 7 bases identical to TRBD1. This CDR3 has 17 residues. After removal of 5 bases from V and 9 bases from J, the junction contained 19 bases not matched to a gene. CDR1 is MNHEY, CDR2 SMNVEV, per germline (reference sequence). The CDR3 loop reads CASSPPWTGSTVGEQFF. The CDR3 DNA sequence: TGTGCCAGCAGTCCACCCTGGACAGGTTCGACTGTAGGTGAGCAGTTCTTC.

This clonotype came up many times. This chain joins TRBV6-5 and TRBJ2-3; TRBD1 might be the D (6 bases). The CDR3 contains 18 residues. The V and J ends lost 0 bases and 1 base respectively, with 17 bases between them. Germline lookup yields CDR1 MNHEY and CDR2 SVGAGI. CDR3 sequence reads: CASSYSSEAGVGTDTQYF. The CDR3 coding sequence is TGTGCCAGCAGTTACTCTAGTGAGGCAGGGGTCGGCACAGATACGCAGTATTTT.

This clonotype showed up many times. The chain couples TRBV7-6 to TRBJ1-1, with D possibly matching TRBD1 (5 bases). V dropped 1 base and J dropped 7 bases, with 13 bases sitting between them. Germline loops: CDR1 SGHVS, CDR2 FNYEAQ. The CDR3 covers 14 residues. For the CDR3, the DNA is TGTGCCAGCAGCTTAGATCCCGGGGCGGTTGAAGCTTTCTTT. It codes for CASSLDPGAVEAFF.

This clonotype was detected only a few times. This chain links TRBV12-3 or TRBV12-4 with TRBJ2-3; 8 bases match TRBD1. Trimming cost V 2 bases and J 6 bases; bases outside gene matches: 13. This CDR3 has 17 amino acids. The CDR3: CASSLLAGGSVFDTQYF. The CDR3 coding sequence is TGTGCCAGCAGTTTATTGGCAGGGGGCTCCGTCTTTGATACGCAGTATTTT.

J is TRBJ2-3 and V is TRBV29-1, with 9 bases lining up with TRBD2. V gave up 5 bases and J gave up 6 bases; unmatched junction bases: 6. The CDR3 consists of 13 residues. The V gene's germline CDR1 is SQVTM and CDR2 ANQGSEA. Here the CDR3 reads CSVLRGGQDTQYF. DNA for the CDR3: TGCAGCGTTCTGCGGGGGGGGCAGGATACGCAGTATTTT.